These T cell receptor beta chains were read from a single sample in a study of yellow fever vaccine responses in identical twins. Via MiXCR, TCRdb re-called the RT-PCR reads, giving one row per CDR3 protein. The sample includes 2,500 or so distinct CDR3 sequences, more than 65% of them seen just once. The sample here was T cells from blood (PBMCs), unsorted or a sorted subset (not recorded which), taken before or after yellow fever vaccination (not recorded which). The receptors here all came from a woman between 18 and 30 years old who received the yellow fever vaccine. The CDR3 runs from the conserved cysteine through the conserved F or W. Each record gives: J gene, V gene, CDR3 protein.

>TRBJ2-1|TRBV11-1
CASSAMGRLSSYNEQFF
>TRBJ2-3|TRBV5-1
CASSLGGDTQYF
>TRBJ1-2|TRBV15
CATSRDPGYDYGYTF
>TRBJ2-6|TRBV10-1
CASSRGPISGANVLTF
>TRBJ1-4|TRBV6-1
CASSQLGGEKLFF
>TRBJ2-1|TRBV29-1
CSALGTSRNNEQFF
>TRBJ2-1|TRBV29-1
CSVELPPAYNEQFF
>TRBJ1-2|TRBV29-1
CSVEIYPLYGYTF
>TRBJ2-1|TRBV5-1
CASSLAVTADNEQFF
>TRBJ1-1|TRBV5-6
CASSFSGQNTEAFF
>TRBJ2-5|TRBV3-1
CASSRVGISETQYF
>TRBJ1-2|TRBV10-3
CAISNPGQGGGYTF
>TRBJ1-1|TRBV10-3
CATRDRPLNTEAFF
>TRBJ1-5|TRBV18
CASSRSSSNQPQHF
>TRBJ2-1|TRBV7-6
CASSLASGRLDEQFF
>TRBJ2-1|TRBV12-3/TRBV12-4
CASSLGYNEQFF
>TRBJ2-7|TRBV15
CATSSDKRELNEQYF
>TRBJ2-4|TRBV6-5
CASSYGGSVKNIQYF
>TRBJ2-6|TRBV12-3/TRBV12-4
CASSSQGSGANVLTF